This T cell receptor beta chain was recorded in a study of blood T cell repertoires in COVID-19. Study summary: Acute and convalescent COVID-19 specimens originated in the United States, Italy and Spain.

Produced via immunoSEQ multiplex PCR; TCRdb's table is partial and in-frame only. The profile shows 200,000 to 250,000 clones, approximately 87% of them singletons. V was clipped by 4 bases and J by 3 bases; unmatched bases: 12. The CDR3 has 17 amino acids. The germline gives CDR1 SGDLS, CDR2 YYNGEE. The genes are TRBV9 and TRBJ1-4; 7 bases line up with TRBD1. The source material was peripheral blood. The receptor was derived from a man in his sixties who had recovered from COVID-19. DNA of the CDR3: TGTGCCAGCAGCTCCTCAACAGGGGCAGGGGCTAATGAAAAACTGTTTTTT. Translated: CASSSSTGAGANEKLFF.